At least ten counts were recorded for the clone carrying this T cell receptor (beta chain). Its specificity is not known. Attachment of unique molecular identifiers was made to individual cDNA molecules. TCRdb used MiXCR to reprocess the 5' RACE reads, holding one entry per CDR3 protein. The sample holds over 15,000 distinct CDR3 sequences, about 5% seen once. This specimen belongs to a study of early T cells in non-severe SARS-CoV-2 infection. Study-wide context: Sequencing was performed on bulk RNA from unsorted whole blood, leaving chains unpaired. Study-wide points: VDJdb matching skewed toward anti-spike CD8 responses, missing private and CD4 specificities.

Germline lookup yields CDR1 SGHAT and CDR2 FQNNGV. V lost 4 bases and J 3 bases, leaving 22 bases between the germline ends. The CDR3 loop spans 18 amino acids. The sequence derives from an adult who was a healthcare worker with PCR-confirmed SARS-CoV-2 infection or an uninfected control (not recorded which). The chain couples TRBV11-2 to TRBJ2-4; D may be TRBD1 (6 bases). The sequenced material came from whole blood. The DNA of the CDR3 is TGTGCCAGCAGCTCAGACACAGGGAAGGATTTGGGCAAAAACATTCAGTACTTC. Its protein product is CASSSDTGKDLGKNIQYF.